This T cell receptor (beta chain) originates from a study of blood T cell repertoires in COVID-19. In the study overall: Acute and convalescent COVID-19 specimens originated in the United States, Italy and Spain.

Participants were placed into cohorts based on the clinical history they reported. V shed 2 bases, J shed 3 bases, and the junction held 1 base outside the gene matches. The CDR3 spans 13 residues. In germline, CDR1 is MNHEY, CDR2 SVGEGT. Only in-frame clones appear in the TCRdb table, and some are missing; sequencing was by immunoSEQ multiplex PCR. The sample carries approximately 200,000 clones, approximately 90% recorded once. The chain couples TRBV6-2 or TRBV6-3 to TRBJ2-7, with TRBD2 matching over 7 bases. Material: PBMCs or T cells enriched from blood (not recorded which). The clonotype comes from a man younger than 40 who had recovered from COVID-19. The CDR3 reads CASSYSGNYEQYF. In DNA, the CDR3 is TGTGCCAGCAGTTACAGCGGGAACTACGAGCAGTACTTC.